These T cell receptor beta chains were read from a single sample in a study of monozygotic twins with cystic fibrosis. Sequenced by immunoSEQ multiplex PCR; TCRdb stores in-frame clones only, minus some. The sample carries roughly 15,000 clones, 80% to 95% recorded once. What was sequenced was blood. Every receptor here comes from a girl aged 2-9 years with cystic fibrosis. CDR3s include the opening cysteine and the closing phenylalanine or tryptophan. The order of the fields is J gene, clone size, D gene, V gene, CDR3 DNA, CDR3 protein. D genes are given only for firm matches. Clone size is given for some rows only: seen once, a few or many times, or a class if the clone is expanded.

j_gene: TRBJ2-7
abundance: .
d_gene: .
v_gene: TRBV5-1
CDR3nt: TGCGCCAGCAGCTTTACGGGAGCTAGACCCTACGAGCAGTACTTC
CDR3aa: CASSFTGARPYEQYF

j_gene: TRBJ2-4
abundance: .
d_gene: .
v_gene: TRBV28
CDR3nt: TGTGCCAGCAGTTTGGGTCGGGAGCTTTCCGCATCTATTCAGTACTTC
CDR3aa: CASSLGRELSASIQYF

j_gene: TRBJ2-7
abundance: .
d_gene: TRBD2
v_gene: TRBV7-8
CDR3nt: TGTGCCAGCAGCCGTGGGGGGAGGGCCATGTCCTACGAGCAGTACTTC
CDR3aa: CASSRGGRAMSYEQYF

j_gene: TRBJ2-7
abundance: .
d_gene: TRBD1
v_gene: TRBV29-1
CDR3nt: TGCAGCGCCGGGACAGGGCAGTTCCCCTACGAGCTGTACTTC
CDR3aa: CSAGTGQFPYELYF

j_gene: TRBJ2-2
abundance: .
d_gene: .
v_gene: TRBV2
CDR3nt: TGTGCCAGCAGTGAAACTGGCGGGGAGCTGTTTTTT
CDR3aa: CASSETGGELFF

j_gene: TRBJ2-7
abundance: .
d_gene: .
v_gene: TRBV27
CDR3nt: TGTGCCAGCAGTCCCACGACAGAGCCCTACGAGCAGTACTTC
CDR3aa: CASSPTTEPYEQYF

j_gene: TRBJ2-6
abundance: .
d_gene: TRBD1
v_gene: TRBV7-2
CDR3nt: TGTGCCAGCAGCTTAGGGAGCGGGACAGGGTGGTCTGGGGCCAACGTCCTGACTTTC
CDR3aa: CASSLGSGTGWSGANVLTF

j_gene: TRBJ1-2
abundance: .
d_gene: .
v_gene: TRBV28
CDR3nt: TGTGCCAGCAGTTTAGGAGGGTTGGGCTACACCTTC
CDR3aa: CASSLGGLGYTF

j_gene: TRBJ2-7
abundance: .
d_gene: TRBD1
v_gene: TRBV27
CDR3nt: TGTGCCAGCAGTTTATACAGGGGGGTCCCGGGCGAGCAGTACTTC
CDR3aa: CASSLYRGVPGEQYF

j_gene: TRBJ1-5
abundance: .
d_gene: TRBD1
v_gene: TRBV7-8
CDR3nt: TGTGCCAGCAGCTTAGGGGACAGGGGCCAGCATTTT
CDR3aa: CASSLGDRGQHF

j_gene: TRBJ1-1
abundance: .
d_gene: TRBD1
v_gene: TRBV6-6
CDR3nt: TGTGCCAGCAGTTCGGGACAGGGGAACACTGAAGCTTTCTTT
CDR3aa: CASSSGQGNTEAFF

j_gene: TRBJ2-2
abundance: .
d_gene: TRBD2
v_gene: TRBV19
CDR3nt: TGTGCCACGTTCGGCGGGAGGGCCGTAAACACCGGGGAGCTGTTTTTT
CDR3aa: CATFGGRAVNTGELFF

j_gene: TRBJ2-7
abundance: .
d_gene: .
v_gene: TRBV27
CDR3nt: TGTGCCAGCAGTTTATCCCCCCAGATCCCAGGGTCAGAGCAGTACTTC
CDR3aa: CASSLSPQIPGSEQYF

j_gene: TRBJ1-1
abundance: .
d_gene: .
v_gene: TRBV2
CDR3nt: TGTGCCAGCGCCCACGACACTGAAGCTTTCTTT
CDR3aa: CASAHDTEAFF

j_gene: TRBJ2-3
abundance: .
d_gene: .
v_gene: TRBV19
CDR3nt: TGTGCCAGTAGACAGGTGAGCACAGATACGCAGTATTTT
CDR3aa: CASRQVSTDTQYF

j_gene: TRBJ2-7
abundance: .
d_gene: .
v_gene: TRBV5-4
CDR3nt: TGTGCCAGCAGCTTGGATGGCCCTTCCTACGAGCAGTACTTC
CDR3aa: CASSLDGPSYEQYF

j_gene: TRBJ1-3
abundance: .
d_gene: .
v_gene: TRBV2
CDR3nt: TGTGCCAGCAGAGCGGCGGGGTCTGGAAACACCATATATTTT
CDR3aa: CASRAAGSGNTIYF

j_gene: TRBJ2-7
abundance: .
d_gene: .
v_gene: TRBV9
CDR3nt: TGTGCCAGCAGCGTACAGGGGCGGAGTGCCGAGCAGTACTTC
CDR3aa: CASSVQGRSAEQYF

j_gene: TRBJ1-2
abundance: few
d_gene: TRBD1
v_gene: TRBV9
CDR3nt: TGTGCCAGCAGGTCCGGGACAGGATTCCCCTATGGCTACACCTTC
CDR3aa: CASRSGTGFPYGYTF

j_gene: TRBJ2-2
abundance: .
d_gene: .
v_gene: TRBV28
CDR3nt: TGTGCCAGCAAGGAGGTAGTAATTTCCACCGGGGAGCTGTTTTTT
CDR3aa: CASKEVVISTGELFF

j_gene: TRBJ1-2
abundance: .
d_gene: .
v_gene: TRBV25-1
CDR3nt: TGTGCCAGCAGATCGGGGCTTTATGGCTACACCTTC
CDR3aa: CASRSGLYGYTF

j_gene: TRBJ1-5
abundance: .
d_gene: TRBD1
v_gene: TRBV2
CDR3nt: TGTGCCAGCTTCCCCGACAGGGTACGGGGTAATCAGCCCCAGCATTTT
CDR3aa: CASFPDRVRGNQPQHF

j_gene: TRBJ2-5
abundance: once
d_gene: .
v_gene: TRBV28
CDR3nt: TGTGCCAGCAGTTCCCTACGGTGGGGGGAGACCCAGTACTTC
CDR3aa: CASSSLRWGETQYF

j_gene: TRBJ2-2
abundance: .
d_gene: .
v_gene: TRBV5-1
CDR3nt: TGCGCCAGCAGCTCGGGCACCGGGGAGCTGTTTTTT
CDR3aa: CASSSGTGELFF

j_gene: TRBJ2-7
abundance: .
d_gene: TRBD2
v_gene: TRBV27
CDR3nt: TGTGCCAGCAGTTTTTTAGCGGGCACCTACGAGCAGTACTTC
CDR3aa: CASSFLAGTYEQYF

j_gene: TRBJ2-2
abundance: .
d_gene: .
v_gene: TRBV6-5
CDR3nt: TGTGCCAGCTGGGTTACCGGGGAGCTGTTTTTT
CDR3aa: CASWVTGELFF

j_gene: TRBJ1-1
abundance: .
d_gene: .
v_gene: TRBV2
CDR3nt: TGTGCCAGCTTGAAGAGGCGCAAGGCGATCGACACTGAAGCTTTCTTT
CDR3aa: CASLKRRKAIDTEAFF

j_gene: TRBJ2-7
abundance: .
d_gene: TRBD1
v_gene: TRBV14
CDR3nt: TGTGCCAGCAGTCGAGTCCCGGGACAGGGAAGGTGGTCCTACGAGCAGTACTTC
CDR3aa: CASSRVPGQGRWSYEQYF

j_gene: TRBJ1-4
abundance: once
d_gene: TRBD1
v_gene: TRBV10-2
CDR3nt: TGCGCCAGCAGGACTTCGGGACAGGCTGAAAAACTGTTTTTT
CDR3aa: CASRTSGQAEKLFF

j_gene: TRBJ2-7
abundance: .
d_gene: TRBD2
v_gene: TRBV11-2
CDR3nt: TGTGCCAGCAGCTTTAGCGGGAGTTTCTACGAGCAGTACTTC
CDR3aa: CASSFSGSFYEQYF

j_gene: TRBJ2-1
abundance: .
d_gene: TRBD1
v_gene: TRBV2
CDR3nt: TGTGCCAGCGTTCAGACAGGCAGGTCAGGGGGCTCCTACAATGAGCAGTTCTTC
CDR3aa: CASVQTGRSGGSYNEQFF

j_gene: TRBJ2-4
abundance: once
d_gene: TRBD2
v_gene: TRBV7-8
CDR3nt: TGTGCCAGCAGCTTAGAGGGCGGGAGTGTGGCCAAAAACATTCAGTACTTC
CDR3aa: CASSLEGGSVAKNIQYF

j_gene: TRBJ1-2
abundance: .
d_gene: .
v_gene: TRBV30
CDR3nt: TGTGCCTGGAGCCTCCCTCTCTGGACAGATCCAAACTATGGCTACACCTTC
CDR3aa: CAWSLPLWTDPNYGYTF

j_gene: TRBJ2-3
abundance: .
d_gene: .
v_gene: TRBV19
CDR3nt: TGTGCCAGTAGTAGAAACCCACACGGCAGGGGTTTCTACCCAGATACGCAGTATTTT
CDR3aa: CASSRNPHGRGFYPDTQYF

j_gene: TRBJ2-3
abundance: once
d_gene: .
v_gene: TRBV2
CDR3nt: TGTGCCAGCACCCCCGTCAGCACAGATACGCAGTATTTT
CDR3aa: CASTPVSTDTQYF

j_gene: TRBJ2-1
abundance: few
d_gene: TRBD2
v_gene: TRBV27
CDR3nt: TGTGCCAGCAGTTTCGGACTAGCCAACAATGAGCAGTTCTTC
CDR3aa: CASSFGLANNEQFF

j_gene: TRBJ2-3
abundance: few
d_gene: TRBD2
v_gene: TRBV19
CDR3nt: TGTGCCAGTAGTATGCGGGGGGGGATAGGCACAGATACGCAGTATTTT
CDR3aa: CASSMRGGIGTDTQYF

j_gene: TRBJ2-1
abundance: .
d_gene: .
v_gene: TRBV9
CDR3nt: TGTGCCAGCAGCGATCGGGAGAGGCATGAGCAGTTCTTC
CDR3aa: CASSDRERHEQFF

j_gene: TRBJ2-4
abundance: .
d_gene: .
v_gene: TRBV7-9
CDR3nt: TGTGCCAGCAGCCAGGACAGTAGGTTCATTCAGTACTTC
CDR3aa: CASSQDSRFIQYF

j_gene: TRBJ2-7
abundance: .
d_gene: TRBD1
v_gene: TRBV11-3
CDR3nt: TGTGCCAGCAGCTTCTTCGGGGACAGCTCCTACGAGCAGTACTTC
CDR3aa: CASSFFGDSSYEQYF

j_gene: TRBJ2-7
abundance: .
d_gene: .
v_gene: TRBV7-2
CDR3nt: TGTGCCAGCAGCCAAGATGTCTACGAGCAGTACTTC
CDR3aa: CASSQDVYEQYF

j_gene: TRBJ2-7
abundance: once
d_gene: TRBD2
v_gene: TRBV5-1
CDR3nt: TGCGCCAGCAGCTTGGGAGCGGGAGATGACGAGCAGTACTTC
CDR3aa: CASSLGAGDDEQYF

j_gene: TRBJ1-2
abundance: .
d_gene: .
v_gene: TRBV5-8
CDR3nt: TGTGCCAGCAGCTTAGGGCCCCACTATGGCTACACCTTC
CDR3aa: CASSLGPHYGYTF

j_gene: TRBJ2-3
abundance: .
d_gene: TRBD2
v_gene: TRBV10-3
CDR3nt: TGTGCCATCAGTGGACAAACTTCGGGACTACATCCCACAGATACGCAGTATTTT
CDR3aa: CAISGQTSGLHPTDTQYF

j_gene: TRBJ2-1
abundance: .
d_gene: TRBD1
v_gene: TRBV6-4
CDR3nt: TGTGCCAGCAGTGGGACAGGGGGCTACAATGAGCAGTTCTTC
CDR3aa: CASSGTGGYNEQFF

j_gene: TRBJ1-2
abundance: .
d_gene: .
v_gene: TRBV6-6
CDR3nt: TGTGCCAGCAGTTACTCCCGGGGGCCCGCCTATGGCTACACCTTC
CDR3aa: CASSYSRGPAYGYTF

j_gene: TRBJ2-7
abundance: .
d_gene: .
v_gene: TRBV4-3
CDR3nt: TGCGCCAGCAGCCAAGATCCGAGCTCCTACGAGCAGTACTTC
CDR3aa: CASSQDPSSYEQYF

j_gene: TRBJ1-1
abundance: few
d_gene: .
v_gene: TRBV19
CDR3nt: TGTGCCAGTATGGAGTGGAACGCTGAAGCTTTCTTT
CDR3aa: CASMEWNAEAFF

j_gene: TRBJ1-2
abundance: .
d_gene: TRBD1
v_gene: TRBV7-3
CDR3nt: TGTGCCAGCAGCTTAACAAGGACAGGGACCCAAGATGGCTACACCTTC
CDR3aa: CASSLTRTGTQDGYTF

j_gene: TRBJ1-2
abundance: .
d_gene: TRBD1
v_gene: TRBV27
CDR3nt: TGTGCCAGCAGTCTGCGGACAGGGAGTGGCTACACCTTC
CDR3aa: CASSLRTGSGYTF

j_gene: TRBJ2-7
abundance: .
d_gene: .
v_gene: TRBV5-4
CDR3nt: TGTGCCAGCAGCTTCGTCCCGACGGGAGCCCACGAGCAGTACTTC
CDR3aa: CASSFVPTGAHEQYF

j_gene: TRBJ1-1
abundance: .
d_gene: .
v_gene: TRBV18
CDR3nt: TGTGCCAGCTCACCACCAGGGTATACTGAAGCTTTCTTT
CDR3aa: CASSPPGYTEAFF

j_gene: TRBJ2-2
abundance: .
d_gene: TRBD1
v_gene: TRBV27
CDR3nt: TGTGCCAGCAGTTTGGCAGGGGGCGGCGGGGAGCTGTTTTTT
CDR3aa: CASSLAGGGGELFF

j_gene: TRBJ2-7
abundance: .
d_gene: TRBD2
v_gene: TRBV29-1
CDR3nt: TGCAGCGTTGAAGACAACCAAAGAGGACTAGCGGGAGGGCCTTACGAGCAGTACTTC
CDR3aa: CSVEDNQRGLAGGPYEQYF

j_gene: TRBJ2-1
abundance: .
d_gene: .
v_gene: TRBV4-3
CDR3nt: TGCGCCAGCAGCCCGAGGGTCGCCTACAATGAGCAGTTCTTC
CDR3aa: CASSPRVAYNEQFF

j_gene: TRBJ2-4
abundance: medium-sized
d_gene: .
v_gene: TRBV9
CDR3nt: TGTGCCAGCAGCGTAGAAGGCAGGGGAGGAGACATTCAGTACTTC
CDR3aa: CASSVEGRGGDIQYF

j_gene: TRBJ2-1
abundance: .
d_gene: TRBD2
v_gene: TRBV9
CDR3nt: TGTGCCAGCAGCCTAGCGGGAGGGAACAATGAGCAGTTCTTC
CDR3aa: CASSLAGGNNEQFF

j_gene: TRBJ1-3
abundance: .
d_gene: TRBD1
v_gene: TRBV29-1
CDR3nt: TGCAGCGTGGGACAGAGCTCTGGAAACACCATATATTTT
CDR3aa: CSVGQSSGNTIYF

j_gene: TRBJ1-2
abundance: .
d_gene: .
v_gene: TRBV27
CDR3nt: TGTGCCAGCAGGCCTCTTGAGCCCTATGGCTACACCTTC
CDR3aa: CASRPLEPYGYTF